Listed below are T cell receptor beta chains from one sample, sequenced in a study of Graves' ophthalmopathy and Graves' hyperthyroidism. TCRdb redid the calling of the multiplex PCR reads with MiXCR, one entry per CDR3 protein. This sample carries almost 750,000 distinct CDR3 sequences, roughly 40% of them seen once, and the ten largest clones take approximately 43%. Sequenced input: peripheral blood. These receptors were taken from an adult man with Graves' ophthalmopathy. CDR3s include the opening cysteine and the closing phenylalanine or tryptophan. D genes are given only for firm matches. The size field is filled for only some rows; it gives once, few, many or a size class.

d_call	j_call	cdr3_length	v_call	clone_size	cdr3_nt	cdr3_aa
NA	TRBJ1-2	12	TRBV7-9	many	TGTGCCAGCAGAACAGGGTCTTATGGCTACACCTTC	CASRTGSYGYTF
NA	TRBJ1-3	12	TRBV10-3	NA	TGTGCCATCAGTGAGTCGGAAAACACCATATATTTT	CAISESENTIYF
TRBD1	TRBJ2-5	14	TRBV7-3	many	TGTGCCAGCAGCCAACAAGGAAAGACAGGGTACCAGTACTTC	CASSQQGKTGYQYF
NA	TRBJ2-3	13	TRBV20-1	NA	TGCAGTGCTAGAGTTTCCACCACAGATACGCAGTATTTT	CSARVSTTDTQYF
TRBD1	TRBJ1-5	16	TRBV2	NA	TGTGCCAGCAGTCCACAGACAGGGGGCGCGGGTCAGCCCCAGCATTTT	CASSPQTGGAGQPQHF
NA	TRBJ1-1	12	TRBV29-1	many	TGCAGCGTTGAGGTGTCGGGGACTGAAGCTTTCTTT	CSVEVSGTEAFF
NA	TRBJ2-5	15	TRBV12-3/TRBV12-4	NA	TGTGCCAGCAGATCAACAGGACGGCTAGAGGAGACCCAGTACTTC	CASRSTGRLEETQYF
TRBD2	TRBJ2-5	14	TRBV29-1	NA	TGCAGCGCCTCCGCGATAGCGGGGGGGGAGACCCAGTACTTC	CSASAIAGGETQYF
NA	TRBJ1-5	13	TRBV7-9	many	TGTGCCAGCAGCTTGGGACACAATCAGCCCCAGCATTTT	CASSLGHNQPQHF
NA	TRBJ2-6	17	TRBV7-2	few	TGTGCCAGCAGCTTAGGTTTTCGGGGTGGTGGGGCCAACGTCCTGACTTTC	CASSLGFRGGGANVLTF
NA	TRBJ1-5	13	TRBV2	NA	TGTGCCAGCAGTGATTCAGAGCAAGAGACCCAGCATTTT	CASSDSEQETQHF
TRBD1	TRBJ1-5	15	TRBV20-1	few	TGCAGTGCTCAGAGGGACAGTCGTCAAAATCAGCCCCAGCATTTT	CSAQRDSRQNQPQHF
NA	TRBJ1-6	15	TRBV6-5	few	TGTGCCAGCCAGCCTGCCGGGACGGAACATTCACCCCTCCACTTT	CASQPAGTEHSPLHF
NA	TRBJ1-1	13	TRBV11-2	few	TGTGCCAGGAGACTGGGTATGAACACTGAAGCTTTCTTT	CARRLGMNTEAFF
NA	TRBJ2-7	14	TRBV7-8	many	TGTGCCAGCAGCTTAACCCACGGTTCCTACGAGCAGTACTTC	CASSLTHGSYEQYF
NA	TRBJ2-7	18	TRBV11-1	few	TGTGCCAGCAGCATAGGGGCTATGAGGACAGACCGAGCCTACGAGCAGTACTTC	CASSIGAMRTDRAYEQYF
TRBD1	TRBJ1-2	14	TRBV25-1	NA	TGTGCCAGCAGCCAGAAATACAGGGGAAGCGGCTGCACCTTC	CASSQKYRGSGCTF
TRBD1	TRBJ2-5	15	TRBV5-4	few	TGTGCCAGCAGCTTGAGGACAGGGGGCGTTCAGACCCAGTACTTC	CASSLRTGGVQTQYF
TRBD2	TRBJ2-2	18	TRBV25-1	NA	TGTGCCAGCAGTGCTAGAGACGGCGGGACTATCGACACCGGGGAGCTGTTTTTT	CASSARDGGTIDTGELFF
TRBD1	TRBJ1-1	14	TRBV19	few	TGTGCCAGTAGGCCCGGGACAGAGAGCACTGAAGCTTTCTTT	CASRPGTESTEAFF
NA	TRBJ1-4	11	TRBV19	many	TGTGCCAGTAGTTCCCGACAGAGTTTCGTTTTT	CASSSRQSFVF
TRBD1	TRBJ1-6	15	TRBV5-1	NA	TGCGCCAGCAGCATGGGACAGGGGCAGAATTCACCCCTCCACTTT	CASSMGQGQNSPLHF
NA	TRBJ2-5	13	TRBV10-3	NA	TGTGCCAGCAGGTGGAACTTCCAAGAGACCCAGTACTTC	CASRWNFQETQYF
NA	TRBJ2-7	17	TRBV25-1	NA	TGTGCCAGCAGTGTGGTCCAGACCAACTATCCCACCTACGAGCAGTACTTC	CASSVVQTNYPTYEQYF
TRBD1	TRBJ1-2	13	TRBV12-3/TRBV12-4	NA	TGTGCCAGCGGAAGACAGGGCCACTATGGCTACACCTTC	CASGRQGHYGYTF
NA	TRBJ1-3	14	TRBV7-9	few	TGTGCCAGCACCCCCACACACGGCGGAAACACCATATATTTT	CASTPTHGGNTIYF
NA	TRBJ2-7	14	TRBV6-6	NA	TGTGCCAGCAAAGGGGTTAGTTTCCCCTACGAGCAGTACTTC	CASKGVSFPYEQYF
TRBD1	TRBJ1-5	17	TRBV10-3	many	TGTGCCATCAGTGAAGACAGGGTACCTTATAGCAATCAGCCCCAGCATTTT	CAISEDRVPYSNQPQHF
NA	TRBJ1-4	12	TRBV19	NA	TGTGCCTGGACCAGAGAGGATGAAAAACTGTTTTTT	CAWTREDEKLFF
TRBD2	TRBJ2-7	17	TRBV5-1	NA	TGCGCCAGCAGCTGCCTCTTCCGGGAGGTCCTCGCTTACGAGCAGTACTTC	CASSCLFREVLAYEQYF
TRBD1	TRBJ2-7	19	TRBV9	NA	TGTGCCAGCAGCGTAGGGGACAGGGGAGGCGCGGGATTGTCCTACGAGCAGTACTTC	CASSVGDRGGAGLSYEQYF
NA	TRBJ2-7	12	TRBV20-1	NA	TGCAGTGCTAGGCAAATCGCATACGAGCAGTACTTC	CSARQIAYEQYF
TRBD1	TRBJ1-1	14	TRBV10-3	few	TGTGCCAGCAGTGCGTCCCGGGACAGGCGCAGAGCTTTCTTT	CASSASRDRRRAFF
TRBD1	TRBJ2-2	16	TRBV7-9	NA	TGTGCCAGCAGCTCACAGGGGCGTAGGGACACCGGGGAGCTGTTTTTT	CASSSQGRRDTGELFF
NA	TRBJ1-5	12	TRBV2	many	TGTGCCAGCAAGACGAGCAATCAGCCCCAGCATTTT	CASKTSNQPQHF
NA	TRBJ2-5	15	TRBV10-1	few	TGCGCCAGCAGTGAGTCCGGGTTTGTGGGAGAAACCCAGTACTTC	CASSESGFVGETQYF
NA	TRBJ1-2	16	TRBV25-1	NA	TGTGCCAGCAGTGAAGAGGCAGATCTCCCTTTTTATGGCTACACCTTC	CASSEEADLPFYGYTF
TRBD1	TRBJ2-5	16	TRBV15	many	TGTGCCACCAGCAGTTTGGGGACAGGTTTAGGCGAGACCCAGTACTTC	CATSSLGTGLGETQYF
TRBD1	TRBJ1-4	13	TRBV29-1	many	TGCAGCGCTACAGGGGTGGGGAATGAAAAACTGTTTTTT	CSATGVGNEKLFF
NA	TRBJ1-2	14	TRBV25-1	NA	TGTGCCAGCAGCTTGATACAGAACAACTATGGCTACACCTTC	CASSLIQNNYGYTF
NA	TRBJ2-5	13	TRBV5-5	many	TGTGCCAGCAGCCGGACAAACCAAGAGACCCAGTACTTC	CASSRTNQETQYF
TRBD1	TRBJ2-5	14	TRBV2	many	TGTGCCAGCAGCGCGGACAGGGGTCTGGAGACCCAGTACTTC	CASSADRGLETQYF
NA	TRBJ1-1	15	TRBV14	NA	TGTGCCAGCAGCCAAGCGTTAGGGCGCGGAGCTGAAGCTTTCTTT	CASSQALGRGAEAFF
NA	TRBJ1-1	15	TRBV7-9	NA	TGTGCCAGCAGCTTGGAAAAGGGCGTGAACACTGAAGCTTTCTTT	CASSLEKGVNTEAFF
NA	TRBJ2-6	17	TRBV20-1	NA	TGCAGTGCTAGATCCGTTTTTTCGAGCTCTGGGGCCAACGTCCTGACTTTC	CSARSVFSSSGANVLTF
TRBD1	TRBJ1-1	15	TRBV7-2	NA	TGTGCCAGCAGCCCGACGCCGACAGGGGAGGGTGAAGCTTTCTTT	CASSPTPTGEGEAFF
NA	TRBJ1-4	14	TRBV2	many	TGTGCCAGCAGGGAAGTTTCCGTGGGTGAAAAACTGTTTTTT	CASREVSVGEKLFF
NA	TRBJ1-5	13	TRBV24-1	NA	TGTGCCAGCAGCCGTTCGGGCTCTCAGCCCCAGCATTTT	CASSRSGSQPQHF
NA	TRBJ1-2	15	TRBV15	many	TGTGCCACCAGCCCCTGGGGGAGGGAGAAGAATGGCTACACCTTC	CATSPWGREKNGYTF
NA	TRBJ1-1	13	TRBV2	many	TGTGCCAGCGAACTTCGGATGAACACTGAAGCTTTCTTT	CASELRMNTEAFF
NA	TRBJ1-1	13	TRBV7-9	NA	TGTGCCAGCAGCTTTACAGGGACCGCCGCGGCTTTCTTT	CASSFTGTAAAFF
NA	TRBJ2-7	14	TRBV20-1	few	TGCAGTGCTAGCGCAGGCGGCGTGAGGGACGAGCAGTACTTC	CSASAGGVRDEQYF
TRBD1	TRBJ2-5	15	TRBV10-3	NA	TGTGCCATCAGTGATCATACAGGGGAGAGGGAGACCCAGTACTTC	CAISDHTGERETQYF
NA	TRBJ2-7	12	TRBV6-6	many	TGTGCCAGCAGCCCCGGGATAGACGAGCAGTACTTC	CASSPGIDEQYF
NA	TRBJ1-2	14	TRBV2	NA	TGTGCCAGCAGTGTGGGCAGGGCGGGCTATGGCTACACCTTC	CASSVGRAGYGYTF
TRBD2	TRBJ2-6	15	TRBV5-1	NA	TGCGCCAGCAGCAAAGGACTAGCTGGGGCCAACGTCCTGACTTTC	CASSKGLAGANVLTF
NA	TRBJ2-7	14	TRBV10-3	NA	TGTGCCATCAGTGGAACCGATAGCTCCTACGAGCAGTACTTC	CAISGTDSSYEQYF
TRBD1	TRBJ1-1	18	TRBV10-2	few	TGCGCCAGCAGTGAGTCGGGGACAGGGGCGGCCCCTAACACTGAAGCTTTCTTT	CASSESGTGAAPNTEAFF
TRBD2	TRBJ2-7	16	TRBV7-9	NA	TGTGCCAGCAGCTCACCGGGACTAGCGGGAGACTACGAGCAGTACTTC	CASSSPGLAGDYEQYF
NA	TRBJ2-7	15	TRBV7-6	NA	TGCGCCAGCAGCCAAGGGTTGGGGACGGTCTACGAGCAGTACTTC	CASSQGLGTVYEQYF